This TCR beta chain was documented in a study of OX40 agonist ivuxolimab in advanced cancers. Whole-study context: In this trial design, patients received ivuxolimab intravenously at 0.01 to 10 mg/kg every 2 weeks. The group had a mean age of 60 years, ranged from 23 to 79, and was 80% to 85% male.

In this sample, this clone turned up once. The CDR3 is 13 residues long. V was pared by 4 bases and J by 5 bases, with 10 bases between. Germline assignment: CDR1 SGDLS and CDR2 YYNGEE. Assay: immunoSEQ multiplex PCR; the TCRdb copy retains only in-frame clones and omits some. Among over 50,000 clones listed, less than 90% were seen once. The rearrangement uses TRBV9 and TRBJ2-4, with D unresolved. This specimen was CD4+ or CD8+ T cells sorted from blood, taken in a trial of the OX40 agonist ivuxolimab. This clonotype was obtained from an adult with an advanced solid tumor such as melanoma, head and neck, liver or kidney cancer. The CDR3 DNA reads TGTGCCAGCAGCCCCAGCTGGGAAAACATTCAGTACTTC. Translation gives CASSPSWENIQYF.